This TCR beta chain derives from a study of OX40 agonist ivuxolimab in advanced cancers. Across the study: A male proportion of under 90% was recorded, with mean age around 64 years and range roughly 23 to 79. Findings of the study overall: CD8+ T cells (on average) carried more expanded clones than CD4+ T cells. Some of the nonresponding patients also showed low levels of normalized T-cell clonal expansion.

TCRdb keeps only in-frame clones here, not all; method: immunoSEQ multiplex PCR. The sample includes 25,000 to 30,000 clones, roughly 84% of them seen just once. This CDR3 has 19 residues. V lost 0 bases and J lost 6; bases outside the gene matches: 16. On this clone: Its antigen is currently unknown.

Patients had blood sampled at baseline and again on cycle 4 day 1 and cycle 7 day 1. This TCR came from an adult with an advanced solid tumor such as melanoma, head and neck, liver or kidney cancer. The chain uses TRBV23-1 and TRBJ2-7, with TRBD2 identical over 11 bases. Being an ORF, TRBV23-1 has a function that is uncertain. The source material was CD4+ or CD8+ T cells sorted from blood, sampled in a trial of the OX40 agonist ivuxolimab. This chain's CDR3 is CASSQSLGLADILLREQYF. In nucleotides, the CDR3 is TGCGCCAGCAGTCAATCGTTGGGACTAGCGGACATACTGCTACGCGAGCAGTACTTC.